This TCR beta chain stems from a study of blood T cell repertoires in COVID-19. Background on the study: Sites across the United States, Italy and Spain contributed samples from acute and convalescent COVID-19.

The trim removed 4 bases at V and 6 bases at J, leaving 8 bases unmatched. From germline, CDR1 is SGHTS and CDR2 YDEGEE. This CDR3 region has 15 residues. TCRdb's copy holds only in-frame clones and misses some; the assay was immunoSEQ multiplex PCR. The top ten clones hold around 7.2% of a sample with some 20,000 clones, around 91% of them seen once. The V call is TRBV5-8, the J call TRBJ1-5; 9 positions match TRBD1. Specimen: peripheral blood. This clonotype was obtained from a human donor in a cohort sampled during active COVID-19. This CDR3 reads CASSRDRVGRQPQHF. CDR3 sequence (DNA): TGTGCCAGCAGCCGGGACAGGGTGGGTCGTCAGCCCCAGCATTTT.